This TCR beta chain was identified during a study of beta chain features in type 1 diabetes. Notes on the study in general: When cDNA is sequenced, cells with high TCR expression could be over-represented. Shorter TCRB CDR3s, moderately but significantly so, were found in Type 1 diabetes patients in all four CD4+ subsets. PCR might show a preference for shorter templates, equally across patients and controls.

In the case of this clone: Its antigen is as yet unknown.

The study reverse transcribed the entire isolated RNA, so it sequenced expressed TCRB transcripts. Using immunoSEQ multiplex PCR, the repertoire was profiled, and TCRdb retains in-frame clones only, with some absent. The sample includes approximately 38,000 clones, about two thirds of them seen just once. V was clipped by 3 bases and J by 7 bases, with 12 bases between them. The CDR3 consists of 14 residues. The germline gives CDR1 MNHNY, CDR2 SVGAGI (reference sequence). This chain joins TRBV6-6 and TRBJ2-2; D perhaps matches TRBD2 (5 bases). Sequences were obtained from Tregs from blood. The sequence was obtained from a young woman in good health. The CDR3, as DNA: TGTGCCAGCAGTTATGTGGGAGATGTCGGGGAGCTGTTTTTT. Encoded protein: CASSYVGDVGELFF.